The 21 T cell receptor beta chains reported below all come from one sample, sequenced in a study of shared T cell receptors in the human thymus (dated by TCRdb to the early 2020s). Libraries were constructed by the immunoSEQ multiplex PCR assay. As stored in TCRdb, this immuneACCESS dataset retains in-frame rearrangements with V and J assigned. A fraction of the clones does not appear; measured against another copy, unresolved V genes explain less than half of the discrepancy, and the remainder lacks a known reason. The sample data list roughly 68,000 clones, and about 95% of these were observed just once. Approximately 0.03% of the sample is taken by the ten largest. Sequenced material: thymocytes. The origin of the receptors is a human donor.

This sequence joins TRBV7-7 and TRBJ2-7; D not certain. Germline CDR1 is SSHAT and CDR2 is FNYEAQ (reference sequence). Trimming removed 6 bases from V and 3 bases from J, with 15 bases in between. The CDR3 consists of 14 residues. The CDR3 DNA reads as TGTGCCAGCAGTGGTAGGACCCACCACTACGAGCAGTACTTC. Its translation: CASSGRTHHYEQYF.

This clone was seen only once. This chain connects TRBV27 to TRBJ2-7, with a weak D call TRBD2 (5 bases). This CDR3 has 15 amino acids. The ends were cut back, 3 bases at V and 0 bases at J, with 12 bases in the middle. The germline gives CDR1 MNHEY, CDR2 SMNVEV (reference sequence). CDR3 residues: CASSFGRESSYEQYF. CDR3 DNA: TGTGCCAGCAGTTTTGGTAGGGAGAGCTCCTACGAGCAGTACTTC.

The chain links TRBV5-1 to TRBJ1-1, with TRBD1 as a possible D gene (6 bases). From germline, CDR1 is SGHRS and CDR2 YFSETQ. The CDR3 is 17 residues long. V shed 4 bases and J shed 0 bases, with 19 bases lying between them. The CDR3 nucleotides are TGCGCCAGCAGCCACCCAAACAGGGAAGGGATGAACACTGAAGCTTTCTTT. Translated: CASSHPNREGMNTEAFF.

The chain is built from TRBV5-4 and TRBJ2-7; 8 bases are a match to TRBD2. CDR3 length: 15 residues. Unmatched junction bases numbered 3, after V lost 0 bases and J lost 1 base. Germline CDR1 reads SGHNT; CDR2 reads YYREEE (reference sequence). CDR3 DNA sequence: TGTGCCAGCAGCTTGGGCGGGGGGCGATCCTACGAGCAGTACTTC. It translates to CASSLGGGRSYEQYF.

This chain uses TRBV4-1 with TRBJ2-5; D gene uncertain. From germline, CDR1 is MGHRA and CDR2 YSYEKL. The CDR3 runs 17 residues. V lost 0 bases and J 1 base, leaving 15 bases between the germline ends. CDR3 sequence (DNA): TGCGCCAGCAGCCAAGACCCCGTTTCGGGCTCCCAAGAGACCCAGTACTTC. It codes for CASSQDPVSGSQETQYF.

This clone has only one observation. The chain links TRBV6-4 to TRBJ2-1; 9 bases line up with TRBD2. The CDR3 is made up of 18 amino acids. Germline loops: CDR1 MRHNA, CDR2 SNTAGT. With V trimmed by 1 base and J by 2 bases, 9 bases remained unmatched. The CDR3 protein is CASSDLFKAGGPYNEQFF. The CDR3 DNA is TGTGCCAGCAGTGACTTGTTCAAAGCGGGGGGCCCCTACAATGAGCAGTTCTTC.

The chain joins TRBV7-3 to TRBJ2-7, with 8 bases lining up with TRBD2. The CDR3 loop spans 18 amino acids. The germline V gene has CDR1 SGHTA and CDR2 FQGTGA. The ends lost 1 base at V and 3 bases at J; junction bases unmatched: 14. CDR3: CASSLSRGMSGGDYEQYF. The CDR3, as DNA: TGTGCCAGCAGCTTAAGCAGGGGTATGAGCGGGGGAGACTACGAGCAGTACTTC.

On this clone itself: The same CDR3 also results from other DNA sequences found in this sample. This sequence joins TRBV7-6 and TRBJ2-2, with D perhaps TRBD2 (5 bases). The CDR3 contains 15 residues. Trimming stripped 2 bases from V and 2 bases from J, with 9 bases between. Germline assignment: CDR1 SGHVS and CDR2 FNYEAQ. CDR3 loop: CASSLRGLNTGELFF. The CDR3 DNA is TGTGCCAGCAGCTTAAGAGGGCTCAACACCGGGGAGCTGTTTTTT.

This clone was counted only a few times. The CDR3 DNA is TGTGCCAGCAGTCCGAGAGGGGGCTATTCACCCCTCCACTTT. Its translation: CASSPRGGYSPLHF. The chain has TRBV27 and TRBJ1-6, with 7 bases identical to TRBD1. Trimming cost V 5 bases and J 8 bases; bases outside gene matches: 6. Per the germline V gene, CDR1 is MNHEY and CDR2 is SMNVEV (reference sequence). The CDR3 has 14 amino acids.

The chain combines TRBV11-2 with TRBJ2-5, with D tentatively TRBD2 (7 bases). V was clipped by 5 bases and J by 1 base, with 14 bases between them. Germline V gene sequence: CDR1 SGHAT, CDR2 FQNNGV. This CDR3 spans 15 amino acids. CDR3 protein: CASSLGGEFQETQYF. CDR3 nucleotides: TGTGCCAGCAGCCTAGGGGGGGAGTTCCAAGAGACCCAGTACTTC.

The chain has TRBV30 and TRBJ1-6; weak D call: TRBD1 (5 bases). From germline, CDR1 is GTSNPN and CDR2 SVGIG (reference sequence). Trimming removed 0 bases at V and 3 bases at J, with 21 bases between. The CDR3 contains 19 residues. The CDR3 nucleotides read TGTGCCTGGAGTGTACCGGTGTGGGACCGGGGTAACTATAATTCACCCCTCCACTTT. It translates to CAWSVPVWDRGNYNSPLHF.

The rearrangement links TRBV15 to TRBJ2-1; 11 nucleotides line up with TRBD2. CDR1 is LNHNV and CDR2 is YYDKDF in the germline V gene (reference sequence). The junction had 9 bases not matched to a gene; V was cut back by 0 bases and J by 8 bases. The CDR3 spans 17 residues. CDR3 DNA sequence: TGTGCCACCAGCAGAGACGCGGAGACTAGCGGGGAAGATGAGCAGTTCTTC. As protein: CATSRDAETSGEDEQFF.

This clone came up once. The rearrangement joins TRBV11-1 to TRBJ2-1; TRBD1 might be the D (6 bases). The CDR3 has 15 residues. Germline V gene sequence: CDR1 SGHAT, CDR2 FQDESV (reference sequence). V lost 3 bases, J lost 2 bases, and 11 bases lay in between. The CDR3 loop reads CASSLVQGPYNEQFF. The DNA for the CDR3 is TGTGCCAGCAGCTTGGTCCAGGGGCCCTACAATGAGCAGTTCTTC.

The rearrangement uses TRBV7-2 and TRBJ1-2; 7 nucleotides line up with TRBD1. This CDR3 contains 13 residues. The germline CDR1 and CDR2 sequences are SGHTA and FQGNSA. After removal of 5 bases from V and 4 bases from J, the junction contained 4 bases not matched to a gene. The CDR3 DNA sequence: TGTGCCAGCAGCCCCGGGACAGTCTATGGCTACACCTTC. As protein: CASSPGTVYGYTF.

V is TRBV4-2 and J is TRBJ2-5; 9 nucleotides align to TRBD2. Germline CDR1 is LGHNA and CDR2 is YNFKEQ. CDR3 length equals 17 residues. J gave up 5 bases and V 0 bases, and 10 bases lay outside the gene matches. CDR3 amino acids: CASSQERFRAGGETQYF. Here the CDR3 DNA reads TGTGCCAGCAGCCAAGAACGGTTTCGGGCGGGAGGGGAGACCCAGTACTTC.

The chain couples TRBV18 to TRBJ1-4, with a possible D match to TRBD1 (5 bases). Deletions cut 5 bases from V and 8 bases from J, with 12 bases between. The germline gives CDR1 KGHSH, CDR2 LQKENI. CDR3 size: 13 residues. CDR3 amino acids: CASSSGPEEKLFF. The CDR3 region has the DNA TGTGCCAGCTCATCGGGACCGGAGGAAAAACTGTTTTTT.

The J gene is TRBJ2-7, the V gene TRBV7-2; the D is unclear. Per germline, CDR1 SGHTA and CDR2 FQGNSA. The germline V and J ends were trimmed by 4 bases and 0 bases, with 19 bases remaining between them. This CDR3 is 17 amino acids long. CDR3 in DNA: TGTGCCAGCAGCTGGATTGCGGTGGGCCACTACTCCTACGAGCAGTACTTC. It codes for CASSWIAVGHYSYEQYF.

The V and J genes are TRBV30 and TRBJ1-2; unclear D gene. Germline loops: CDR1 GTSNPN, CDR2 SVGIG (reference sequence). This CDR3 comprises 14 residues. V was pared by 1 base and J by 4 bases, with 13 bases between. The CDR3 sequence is CAWSDLPPGYGYTF. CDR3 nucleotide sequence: TGTGCCTGGAGTGATCTTCCGCCCGGCTATGGCTACACCTTC.

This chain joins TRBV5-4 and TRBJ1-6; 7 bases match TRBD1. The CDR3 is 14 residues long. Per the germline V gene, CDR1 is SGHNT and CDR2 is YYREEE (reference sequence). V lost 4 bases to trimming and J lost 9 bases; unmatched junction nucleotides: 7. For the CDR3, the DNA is TGTGCCAGCAGCCCTCAGGGGGGAGGTTCACCCCTCCACTTT. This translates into CASSPQGGGSPLHF.

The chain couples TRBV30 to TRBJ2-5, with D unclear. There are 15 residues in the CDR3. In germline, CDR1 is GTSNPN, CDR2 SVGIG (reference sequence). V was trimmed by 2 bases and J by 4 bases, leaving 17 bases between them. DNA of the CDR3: TGTGCCTGGAGTTTCGTAGGGCCCTGGGGAGAGACCCAGTACTTC. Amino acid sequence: CAWSFVGPWGETQYF.

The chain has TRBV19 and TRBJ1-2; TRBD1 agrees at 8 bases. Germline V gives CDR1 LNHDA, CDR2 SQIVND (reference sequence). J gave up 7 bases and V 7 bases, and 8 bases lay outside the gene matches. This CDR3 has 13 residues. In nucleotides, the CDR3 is TGTGCCAGTAAAAAGGACAGGGTTTCTGGCTACACCTTC. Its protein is CASKKDRVSGYTF.